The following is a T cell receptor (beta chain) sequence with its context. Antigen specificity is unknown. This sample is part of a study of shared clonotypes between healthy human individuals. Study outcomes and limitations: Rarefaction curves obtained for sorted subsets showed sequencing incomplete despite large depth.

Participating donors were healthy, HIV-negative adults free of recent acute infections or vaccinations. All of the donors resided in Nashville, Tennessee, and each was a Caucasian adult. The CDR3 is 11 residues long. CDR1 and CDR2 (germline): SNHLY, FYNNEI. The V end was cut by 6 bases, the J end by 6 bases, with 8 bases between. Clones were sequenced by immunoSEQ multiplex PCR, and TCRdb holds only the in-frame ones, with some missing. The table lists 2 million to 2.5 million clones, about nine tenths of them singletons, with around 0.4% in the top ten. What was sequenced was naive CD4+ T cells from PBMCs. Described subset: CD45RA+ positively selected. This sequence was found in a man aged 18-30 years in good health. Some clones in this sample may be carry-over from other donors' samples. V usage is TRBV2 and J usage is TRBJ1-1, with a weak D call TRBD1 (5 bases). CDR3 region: CASRGESEAFF. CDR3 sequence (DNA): TGTGCCAGCAGGGGGGAGTCTGAAGCTTTCTTT. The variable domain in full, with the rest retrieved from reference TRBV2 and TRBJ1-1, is EPEVTQTPSHQVTQMGQEVILRCVPISNHLYFYWYRQILGQKVEFLVSFYNNEISEKSEIFDDQFSVERPDGSNFTLKIRSTKLEDSAMYFCASRGESEAFFGQGTRLTVV.